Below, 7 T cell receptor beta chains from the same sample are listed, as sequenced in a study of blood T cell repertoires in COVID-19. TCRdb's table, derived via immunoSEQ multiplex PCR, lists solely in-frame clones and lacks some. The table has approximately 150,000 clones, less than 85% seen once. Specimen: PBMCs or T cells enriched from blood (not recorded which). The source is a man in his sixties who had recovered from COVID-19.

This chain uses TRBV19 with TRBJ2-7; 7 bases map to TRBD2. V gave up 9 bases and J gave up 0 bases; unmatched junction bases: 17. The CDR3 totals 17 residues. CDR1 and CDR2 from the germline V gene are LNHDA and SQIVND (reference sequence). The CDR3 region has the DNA TGTGCCAGCCCGCCTAAAGGCGGGGGTAATCCCTCCTACGAGCAGTACTTC. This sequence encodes CASPPKGGGNPSYEQYF.

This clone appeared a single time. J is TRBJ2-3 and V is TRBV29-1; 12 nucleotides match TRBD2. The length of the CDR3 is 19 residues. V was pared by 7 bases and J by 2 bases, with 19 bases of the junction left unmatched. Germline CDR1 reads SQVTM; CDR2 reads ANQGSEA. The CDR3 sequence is CSAGSGGRTSGMITDTQYF. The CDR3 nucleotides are TGCAGCGCCGGGTCCGGCGGGCGGACTAGCGGGATGATCACAGATACGCAGTATTTT.

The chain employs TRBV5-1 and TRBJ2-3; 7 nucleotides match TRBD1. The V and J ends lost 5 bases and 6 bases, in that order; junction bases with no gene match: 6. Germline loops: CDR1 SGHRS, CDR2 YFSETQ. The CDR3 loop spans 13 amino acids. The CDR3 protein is CASRRTGSDTQYF. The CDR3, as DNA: TGCGCCAGCAGGCGGACAGGTTCCGATACGCAGTATTTT.

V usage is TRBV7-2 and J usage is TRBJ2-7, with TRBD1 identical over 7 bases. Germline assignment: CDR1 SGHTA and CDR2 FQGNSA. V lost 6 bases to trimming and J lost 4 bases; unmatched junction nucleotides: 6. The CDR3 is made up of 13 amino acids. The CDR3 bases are TGTGCCAGCAGACCAGGGACAGCTTACGAGCAGTACTTC. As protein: CASRPGTAYEQYF.

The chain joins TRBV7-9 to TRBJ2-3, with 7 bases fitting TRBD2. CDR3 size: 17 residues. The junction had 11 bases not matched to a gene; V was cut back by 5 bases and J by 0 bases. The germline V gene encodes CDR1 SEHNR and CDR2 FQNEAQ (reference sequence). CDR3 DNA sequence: TGTGCCAGCAGCGGAGGGAGTAGCGGGTCTAGCACAGATACGCAGTATTTT. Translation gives CASSGGSSGSSTDTQYF. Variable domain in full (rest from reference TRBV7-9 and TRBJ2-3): DTGVSQNPRHKITKRGQNVTFRCDPISEHNRLYWYRQTLGQGPEFLTYFQNEAQLEKSRLLSDRFSAERPKGSFSTLEIQRTEQGDSAMYLCASSGGSSGSSTDTQYFGPGTRLTVL.

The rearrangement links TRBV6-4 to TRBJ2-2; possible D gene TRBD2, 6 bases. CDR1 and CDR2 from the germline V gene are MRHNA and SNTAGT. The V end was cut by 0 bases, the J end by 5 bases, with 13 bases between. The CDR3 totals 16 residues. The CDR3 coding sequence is TGTGCCAGCAGTGACTCCCGGGGGAAGGGGACCGGGGAGCTGTTTTTT. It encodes CASSDSRGKGTGELFF.

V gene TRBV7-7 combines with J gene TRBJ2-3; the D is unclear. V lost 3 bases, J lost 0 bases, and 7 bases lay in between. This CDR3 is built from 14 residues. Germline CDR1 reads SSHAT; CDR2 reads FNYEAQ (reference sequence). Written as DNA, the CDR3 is TGTGCCAGCAGCTTTGGCGGAAGCACAGATACGCAGTATTTT. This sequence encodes CASSFGGSTDTQYF.